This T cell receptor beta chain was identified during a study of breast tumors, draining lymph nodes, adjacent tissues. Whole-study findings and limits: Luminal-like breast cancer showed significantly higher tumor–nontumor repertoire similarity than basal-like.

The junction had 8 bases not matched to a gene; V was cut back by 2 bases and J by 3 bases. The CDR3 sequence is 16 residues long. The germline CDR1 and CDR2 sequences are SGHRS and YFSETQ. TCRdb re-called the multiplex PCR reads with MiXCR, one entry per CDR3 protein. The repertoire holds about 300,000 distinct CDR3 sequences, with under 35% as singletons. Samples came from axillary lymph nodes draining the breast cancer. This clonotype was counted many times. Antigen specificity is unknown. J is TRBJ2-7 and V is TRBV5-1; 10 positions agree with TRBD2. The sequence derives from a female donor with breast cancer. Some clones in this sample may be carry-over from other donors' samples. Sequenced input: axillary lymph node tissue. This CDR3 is CASSLPPLAGHYEQYF. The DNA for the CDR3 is TGCGCCAGCAGCTTACCGCCACTAGCGGGACACTACGAGCAGTACTTC.